This TCR beta chain was sequenced for a study of T cells in Graves' hyperthyroidism and ophthalmopathy. The germline V and J ends were trimmed by 2 bases and 2 bases, with 6 bases remaining between them. The germline gives CDR1 SGHAT, CDR2 FQNNGV. The CDR3 consists of 13 residues. Any patient presenting with uncontrolled infection, other autoimmune disease, pregnancy or lactation was left out. Each diagnosis was grounded in clinical symptoms, serum thyroxine and TRAb, thyroid ultrasound, and orbital computed tomography. The sample holds many counts of this clonotype. As yet, its antigen is unknown. Amplified regions were TCR beta CDR3 sequences from RNA transcripts. RT-PCR in the first round (using the HTBI primer set) targeted the TCR CDR3. TCRdb reprocessed the multiplex PCR reads with MiXCR, giving one entry per CDR3 protein. The table includes about 480,000 distinct CDR3 sequences, about 20% detected once.

Study-wide points: Blood shared most expanded thyroid clonotypes above 0.001. Median prediction lead before ophthalmopathy onset was 6 to 8 months with the model.

The V and J genes are TRBV11-2 and TRBJ2-5; unclear D gene. The specimen sequenced was blood. This sequence originates from a woman in her 70s with Graves' ophthalmopathy. The DNA for the CDR3 is TGTGCCAGCAGCTTAAGTACTCAAGAGACCCAGTACTTC. This encodes CASSLSTQETQYF.